Listed below are T cell receptor beta chains from one sample, sequenced in a study of blood T cells in healthy people across ages. TCRdb reanalysed the 5' RACE reads using MiXCR and keeps one entry per CDR3 protein. The profile shows some 1 million distinct CDR3 sequences, over 35% of them singletons. Material: blood. The receptors come from a woman aged 55-69 years in good health. Each CDR3 is given with its conserved first and last residue. The D gene is left open where the match is weak. The size field is filled for only some rows; it gives once, few, many or a size class.

abundance	j_gene	d_gene	v_gene	CDR3aa	CDR3nt
.	TRBJ2-1	.	TRBV7-3	CAARGDEQFF	TGTGCCGCTCGTGGCGATGAGCAGTTCTTC
.	TRBJ2-7	.	TRBV12-3/TRBV12-4	CASSRGARDSYEQYF	TGTGCCAGCAGCCGGGGAGCAAGGGACTCCTACGAGCAGTACTTC
.	TRBJ1-2	.	TRBV6-5	CASSYAGIDGYTF	TGTGCCAGCAGTTACGCAGGGATTGATGGCTACACCTTC
.	TRBJ2-1	.	TRBV5-5	CASSLGASGYYNEQFF	TGTGCCAGCAGCTTGGGGGCGTCGGGGTACTACAATGAGCAGTTCTTC
few	TRBJ2-7	.	TRBV7-9	CASSQSGPMWEQYF	TGTGCCAGCAGCCAATCTGGGCCTATGTGGGAGCAGTACTTC
.	TRBJ2-1	TRBD2	TRBV11-2	CASRAGGLREQFF	TGTGCCAGCAGGGCGGGAGGGTTGAGAGAGCAGTTCTTC
few	TRBJ2-4	.	TRBV5-1	CASSSWGLDGISGKNIQYF	TGCGCCAGCAGCTCTTGGGGGCTAGACGGGATCTCAGGCAAAAACATTCAGTACTTC
.	TRBJ2-1	TRBD2	TRBV20-1	CSARVPKAGVSYNEQFF	TGCAGTGCTAGAGTACCTAAAGCGGGAGTTTCATACAATGAGCAGTTCTTC
.	TRBJ2-7	.	TRBV29-1	CSALTSYEQYF	TGCAGCGCCTTGACCAGCTACGAGCAGTACTTC
.	TRBJ2-1	TRBD2	TRBV18	CASSPIVAGHNEQFF	TGTGCCAGCTCACCAATCGTAGCGGGGCACAATGAGCAGTTCTTC
.	TRBJ1-5	.	TRBV2	CASRAEDNQPQHF	TGTGCCAGCAGGGCAGAGGACAATCAGCCCCAGCATTTT
few	TRBJ2-3	TRBD1	TRBV12-3/TRBV12-4	CASSAGTETTSSTDTQYF	TGTGCCAGCAGCGCCGGGACAGAGACTACCTCTAGCACAGATACGCAGTATTTT
.	TRBJ2-1	.	TRBV7-9	CASSLFGHGQFGDNEQFF	TGTGCCAGCAGCCTCTTTGGGCATGGGCAGTTTGGGGACAATGAGCAGTTCTTC
.	TRBJ2-5	.	TRBV29-1	CSILGTPSQETQYF	TGCAGCATTCTCGGGACACCTAGTCAAGAGACCCAGTACTTC
.	TRBJ2-7	.	TRBV10-3	CAISAGVFGEQYF	TGTGCCATCAGTGCCGGAGTTTTTGGCGAGCAGTACTTC
.	TRBJ2-7	TRBD2	TRBV4-2	CASSQDRAGGQYF	TGTGCCAGCAGCCAAGATCGAGCGGGAGGGCAGTACTTC
few	TRBJ2-7	.	TRBV12-3/TRBV12-4	CASSPSRMTYEQYF	TGTGCCAGCAGTCCCTCCCGGATGACTTACGAGCAGTACTTC
many	TRBJ2-7	.	TRBV27	CASSSGLPYEQYF	TGTGCCAGCAGTTCCGGACTGCCCTACGAGCAGTACTTC
few	TRBJ2-1	TRBD1	TRBV27	CASSSRDRARSSYNEQFF	TGTGCCAGCAGTTCCCGGGACAGGGCACGGTCGTCCTACAATGAGCAGTTCTTC
many	TRBJ2-5	TRBD1	TRBV20-1	CSARGGTGPQETQYF	TGCAGTGCTAGAGGTGGGACAGGACCCCAAGAGACCCAGTACTTC
many	TRBJ2-7	TRBD2	TRBV2	CASSERLAGEYEQYF	TGTGCCAGCAGTGAGCGATTAGCGGGAGAGTACGAGCAGTACTTC